Sequencing of this T cell receptor (beta chain) was carried out in a study of T cells in Graves' hyperthyroidism and ophthalmopathy. The table lists this clonotype with a few counts. Amplified regions were TCR beta CDR3 sequences from RNA transcripts. First-round RT-PCR of the TCR CDR3 relied on the HTBI primer set. TCRdb reprocessed the multiplex PCR reads via MiXCR and lists one record per CDR3 protein. Here the sample spans about 350,000 distinct CDR3 sequences, 14% being singletons. This CDR3 is built from 14 residues. Trimming removed 7 bases from V and 0 bases from J, with 10 bases in between. The rearrangement joins TRBV12-3 or TRBV12-4 to TRBJ1-3; D is uncertain. Source material: blood. This receptor was taken from a woman under 40 with Graves' hyperthyroidism. The CDR3 region is CASTRSNSGNTIYF. The CDR3 DNA reads TGTGCCAGCACCAGGAGTAACTCTGGAAACACCATATATTTT.